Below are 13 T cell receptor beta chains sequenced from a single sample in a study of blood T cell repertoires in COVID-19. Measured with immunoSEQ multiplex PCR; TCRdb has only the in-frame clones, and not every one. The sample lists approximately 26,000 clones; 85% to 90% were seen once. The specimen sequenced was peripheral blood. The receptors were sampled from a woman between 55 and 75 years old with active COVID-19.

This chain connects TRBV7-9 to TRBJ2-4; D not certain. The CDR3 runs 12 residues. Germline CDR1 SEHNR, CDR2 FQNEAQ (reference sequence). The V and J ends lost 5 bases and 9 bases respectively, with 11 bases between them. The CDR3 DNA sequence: TGTGCCAGCAGCCCTTCTTTCGGCATTCAGTACTTC. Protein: CASSPSFGIQYF.

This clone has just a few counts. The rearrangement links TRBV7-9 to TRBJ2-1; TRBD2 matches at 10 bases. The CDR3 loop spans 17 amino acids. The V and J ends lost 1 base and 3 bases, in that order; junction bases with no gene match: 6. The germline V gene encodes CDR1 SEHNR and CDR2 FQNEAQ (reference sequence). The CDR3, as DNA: TGTGCCAGCAGCTTAGTAAGGGCTAGCGGGGGCTACAATGAGCAGTTCTTC. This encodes CASSLVRASGGYNEQFF.

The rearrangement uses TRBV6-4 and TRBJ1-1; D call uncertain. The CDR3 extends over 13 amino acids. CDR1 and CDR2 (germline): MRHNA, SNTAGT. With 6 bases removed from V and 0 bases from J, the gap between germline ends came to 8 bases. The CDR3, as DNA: TGTGCCAGCAGCCTAGGTATGAACACTGAAGCTTTCTTT. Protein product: CASSLGMNTEAFF.

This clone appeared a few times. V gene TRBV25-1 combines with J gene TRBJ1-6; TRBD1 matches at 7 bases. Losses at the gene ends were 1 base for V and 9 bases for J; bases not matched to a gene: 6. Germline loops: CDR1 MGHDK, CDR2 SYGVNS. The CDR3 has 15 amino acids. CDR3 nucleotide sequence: TGTGCCAGCAGTGAATCCACAGGGGTTGCTTCACCCCTCCACTTT. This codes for CASSESTGVASPLHF.

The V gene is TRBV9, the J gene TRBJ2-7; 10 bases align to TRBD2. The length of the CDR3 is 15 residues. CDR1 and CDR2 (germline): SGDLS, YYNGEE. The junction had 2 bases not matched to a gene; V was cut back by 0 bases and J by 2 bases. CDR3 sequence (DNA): TGTGCCAGCAGCGTAGACGGGACTAGCGCCTACGAGCAGTACTTC. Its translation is CASSVDGTSAYEQYF. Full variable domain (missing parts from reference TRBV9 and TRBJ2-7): DSGVTQTPKHLITATGQRVTLRCSPRSGDLSVYWYQQSLDQGLQFLIQYYNGEERAKGNILERFSAQQFPDLHSELNLSSLELGDSALYFCASSVDGTSAYEQYFGPGTRLTVT.

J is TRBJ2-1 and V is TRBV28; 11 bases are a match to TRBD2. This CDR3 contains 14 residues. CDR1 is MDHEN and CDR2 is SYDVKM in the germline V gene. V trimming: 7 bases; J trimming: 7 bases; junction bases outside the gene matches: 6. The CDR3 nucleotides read TGTGCCAGCATGGTGACTAGCGGGAAGAATGAGCAGTTCTTC. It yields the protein CASMVTSGKNEQFF.

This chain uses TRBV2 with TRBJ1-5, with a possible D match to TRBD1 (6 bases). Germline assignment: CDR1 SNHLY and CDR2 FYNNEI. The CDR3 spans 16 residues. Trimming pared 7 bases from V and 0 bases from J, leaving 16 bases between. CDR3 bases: TGTGCCAGCACCCTCACAGGGTCTGATAGCAATCAGCCCCAGCATTTT. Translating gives CASTLTGSDSNQPQHF. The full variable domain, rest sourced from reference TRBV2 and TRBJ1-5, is EPEVTQTPSHQVTQMGQEVILRCVPISNHLYFYWYRQILGQKVEFLVSFYNNEISEKSEIFDDQFSVERPDGSNFTLKIRSTKLEDSAMYFCASTLTGSDSNQPQHFGDGTRLSIL.

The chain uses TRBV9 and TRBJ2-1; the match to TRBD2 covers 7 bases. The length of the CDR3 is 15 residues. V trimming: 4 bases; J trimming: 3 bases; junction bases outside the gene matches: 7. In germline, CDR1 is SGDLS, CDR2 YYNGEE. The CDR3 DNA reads TGTGCCAGCAGCTCATTTGGGACTAACTACAATGAGCAGTTCTTC. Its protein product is CASSSFGTNYNEQFF.

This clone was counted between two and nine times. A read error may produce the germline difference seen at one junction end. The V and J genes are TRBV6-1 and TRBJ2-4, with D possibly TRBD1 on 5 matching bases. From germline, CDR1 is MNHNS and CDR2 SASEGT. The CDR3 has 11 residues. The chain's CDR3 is CASSEMGRVDF. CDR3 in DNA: TGTGCCAGCAGTGAAATGGGCAGGGTCGACTTC.

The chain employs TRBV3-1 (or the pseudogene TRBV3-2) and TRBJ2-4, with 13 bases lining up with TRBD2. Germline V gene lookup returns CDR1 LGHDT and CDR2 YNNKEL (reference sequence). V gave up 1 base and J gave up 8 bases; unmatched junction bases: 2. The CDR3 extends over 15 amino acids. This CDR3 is CASSQGTSGSYIQYF. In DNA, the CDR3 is TGTGCCAGCAGCCAAGGGACTAGCGGGAGCTACATTCAGTACTTC.

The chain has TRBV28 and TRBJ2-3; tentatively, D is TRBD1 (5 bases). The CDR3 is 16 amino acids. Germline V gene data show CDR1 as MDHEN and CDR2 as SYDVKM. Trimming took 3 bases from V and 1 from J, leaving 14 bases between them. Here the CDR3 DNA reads TGTGCCAGCAGTTTGTTCCTGGGGCAGGGCACAGATACGCAGTATTTT. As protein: CASSLFLGQGTDTQYF.

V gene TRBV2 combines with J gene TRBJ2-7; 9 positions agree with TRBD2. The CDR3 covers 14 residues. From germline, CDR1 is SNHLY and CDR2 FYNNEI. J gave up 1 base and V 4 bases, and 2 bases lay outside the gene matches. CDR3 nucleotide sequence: TGTGCCAGCAGTGTTAGCGGGAGTTCCTACGAGCAGTACTTC. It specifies CASSVSGSSYEQYF.

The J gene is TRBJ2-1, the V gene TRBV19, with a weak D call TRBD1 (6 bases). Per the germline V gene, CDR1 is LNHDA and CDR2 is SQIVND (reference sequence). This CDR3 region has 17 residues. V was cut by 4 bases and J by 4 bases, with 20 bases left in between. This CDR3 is CASSTSDGTPSYNEQFF. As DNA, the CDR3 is TGTGCCAGTAGTACCTCCGACGGGACACCTAGTTACAATGAGCAGTTCTTC. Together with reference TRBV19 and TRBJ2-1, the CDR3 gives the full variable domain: DGGITQSPKYLFRKEGQNVTLSCEQNLNHDAMYWYRQDPGQGLRLIYYSQIVNDFQKGDIAEGYSVSREKKESFPLTVTSAQKNPTAFYLCASSTSDGTPSYNEQFFGPGTRLTVL.